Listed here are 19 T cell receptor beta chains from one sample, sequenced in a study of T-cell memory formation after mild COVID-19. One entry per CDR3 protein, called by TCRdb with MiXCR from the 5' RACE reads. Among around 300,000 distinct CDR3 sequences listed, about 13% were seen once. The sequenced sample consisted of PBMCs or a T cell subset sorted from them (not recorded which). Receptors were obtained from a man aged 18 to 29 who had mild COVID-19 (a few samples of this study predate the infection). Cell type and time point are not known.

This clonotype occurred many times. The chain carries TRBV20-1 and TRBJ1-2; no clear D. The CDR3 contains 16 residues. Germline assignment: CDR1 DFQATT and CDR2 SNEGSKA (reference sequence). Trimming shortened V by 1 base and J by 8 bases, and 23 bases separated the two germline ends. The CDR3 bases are TGCAGTGCTAGAGCCACCCTTACGGCTTACGAACGAGGCTACACCTTC. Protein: CSARATLTAYERGYTF.

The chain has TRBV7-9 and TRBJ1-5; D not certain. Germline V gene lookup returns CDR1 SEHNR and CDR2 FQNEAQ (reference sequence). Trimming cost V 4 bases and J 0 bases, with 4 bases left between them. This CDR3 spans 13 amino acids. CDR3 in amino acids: CASSSTSNQPQHF. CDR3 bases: TGTGCCAGCAGCTCCACTAGCAATCAGCCCCAGCATTTT.

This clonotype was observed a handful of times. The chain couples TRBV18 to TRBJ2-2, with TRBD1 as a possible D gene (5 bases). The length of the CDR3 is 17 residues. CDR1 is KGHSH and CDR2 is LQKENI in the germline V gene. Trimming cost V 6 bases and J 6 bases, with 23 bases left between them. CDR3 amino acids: CASSPPDQGHPPGELFF. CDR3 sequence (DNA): TGTGCCAGCTCCCCCCCGGACCAGGGCCATCCCCCCGGGGAGCTGTTTTTT.

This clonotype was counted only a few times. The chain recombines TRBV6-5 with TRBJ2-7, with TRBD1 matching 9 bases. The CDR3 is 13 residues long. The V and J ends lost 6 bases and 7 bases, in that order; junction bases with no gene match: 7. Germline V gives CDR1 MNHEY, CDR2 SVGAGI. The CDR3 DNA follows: TGTGCCAGCAGAAAGGACAGGGGCGGAGAGCAGTACGTC. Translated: CASRKDRGGEQYV.

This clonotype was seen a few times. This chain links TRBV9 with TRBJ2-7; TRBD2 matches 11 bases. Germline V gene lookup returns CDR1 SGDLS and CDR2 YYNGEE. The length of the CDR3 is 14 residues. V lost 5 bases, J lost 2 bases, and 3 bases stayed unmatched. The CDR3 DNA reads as TGTGCCAGCAGAAGTAGCGGGGGGGCCTACGAGCAGTACTTC. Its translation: CASRSSGGAYEQYF.

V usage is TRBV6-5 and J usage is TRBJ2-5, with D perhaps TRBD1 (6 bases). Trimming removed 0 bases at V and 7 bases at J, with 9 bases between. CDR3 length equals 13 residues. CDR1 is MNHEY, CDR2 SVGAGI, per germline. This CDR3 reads CASSYSGHGTQYF. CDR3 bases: TGTGCCAGCAGTTACTCGGGACACGGGACCCAGTACTTC.

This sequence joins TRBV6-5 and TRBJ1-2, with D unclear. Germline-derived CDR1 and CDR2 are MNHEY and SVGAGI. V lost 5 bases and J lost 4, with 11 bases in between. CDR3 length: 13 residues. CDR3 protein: CASSTTRGYGYTF. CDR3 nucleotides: TGTGCCAGCAGTACCACTCGGGGCTATGGCTACACCTTC.

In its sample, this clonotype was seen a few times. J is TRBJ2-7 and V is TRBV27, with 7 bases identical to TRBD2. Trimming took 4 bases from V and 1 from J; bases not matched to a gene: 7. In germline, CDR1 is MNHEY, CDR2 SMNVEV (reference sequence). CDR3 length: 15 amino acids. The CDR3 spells CASSSAGRASYEQYF. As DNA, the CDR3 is TGTGCCAGCAGTTCGGCTGGGAGGGCGTCCTACGAGCAGTACTTC.

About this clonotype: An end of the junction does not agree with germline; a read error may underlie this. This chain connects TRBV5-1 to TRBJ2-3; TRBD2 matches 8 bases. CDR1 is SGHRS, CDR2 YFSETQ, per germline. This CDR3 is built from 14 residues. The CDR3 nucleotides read TGCGCCAGCACCTTGGGAGCGGGGGATGATACGCAGTATTTT. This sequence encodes CASTLGAGDDTQYF.

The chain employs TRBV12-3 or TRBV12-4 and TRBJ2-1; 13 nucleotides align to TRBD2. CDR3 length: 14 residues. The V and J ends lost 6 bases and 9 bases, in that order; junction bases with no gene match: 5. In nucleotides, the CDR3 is TGTGCCAGCAGACCTGGACTAGCGGGGGTTGAGCAGTTCTTC. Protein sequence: CASRPGLAGVEQFF.

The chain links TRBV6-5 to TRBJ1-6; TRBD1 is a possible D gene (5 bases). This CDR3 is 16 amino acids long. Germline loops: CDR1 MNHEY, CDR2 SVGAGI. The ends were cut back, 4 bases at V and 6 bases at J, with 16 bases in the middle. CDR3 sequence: CASSSRAGSGNSPLHF. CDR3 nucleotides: TGTGCCAGCAGTTCGAGGGCAGGGTCCGGTAATTCACCCCTCCACTTT.

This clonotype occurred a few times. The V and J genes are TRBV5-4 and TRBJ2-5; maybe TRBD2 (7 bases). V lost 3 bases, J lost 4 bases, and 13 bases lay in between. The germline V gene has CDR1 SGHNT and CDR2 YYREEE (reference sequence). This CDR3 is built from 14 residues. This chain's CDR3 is CASSSPGGTETQYF. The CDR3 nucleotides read TGTGCCAGCAGCTCCCCGGGGGGCACAGAGACCCAGTACTTC.

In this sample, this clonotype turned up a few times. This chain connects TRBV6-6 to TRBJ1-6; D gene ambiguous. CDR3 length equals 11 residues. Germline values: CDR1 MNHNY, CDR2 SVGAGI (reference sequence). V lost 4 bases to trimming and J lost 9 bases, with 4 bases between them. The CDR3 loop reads CASSSSSPLHF. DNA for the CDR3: TGTGCCAGCAGTTCGAGTTCACCCCTCCACTTT.

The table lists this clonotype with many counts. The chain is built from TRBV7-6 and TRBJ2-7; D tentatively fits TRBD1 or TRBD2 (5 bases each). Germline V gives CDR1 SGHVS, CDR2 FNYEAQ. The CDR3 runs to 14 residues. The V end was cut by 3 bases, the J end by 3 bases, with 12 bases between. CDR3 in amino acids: CASSLAGTDYEQYV. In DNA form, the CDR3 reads TGTGCCAGCAGCTTGGCAGGGACGGACTACGAGCAGTACGTC.

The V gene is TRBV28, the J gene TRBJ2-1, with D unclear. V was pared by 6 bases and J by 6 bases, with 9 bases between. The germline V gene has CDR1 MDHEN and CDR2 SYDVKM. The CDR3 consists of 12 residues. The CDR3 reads CASSSPVNEQFF. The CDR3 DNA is TGTGCCAGCAGCTCCCCGGTCAATGAGCAGTTCTTC.

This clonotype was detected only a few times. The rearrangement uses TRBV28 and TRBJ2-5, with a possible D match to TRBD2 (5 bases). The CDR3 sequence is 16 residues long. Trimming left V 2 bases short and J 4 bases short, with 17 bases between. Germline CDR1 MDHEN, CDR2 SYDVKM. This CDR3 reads CASSLTGRGWRETQYF. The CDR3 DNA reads TGTGCCAGCAGTTTAACCGGACGGGGATGGCGAGAGACCCAGTACTTC. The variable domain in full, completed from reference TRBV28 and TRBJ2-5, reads DVKVTQSSRYLVKRTGEKVFLECVQDMDHENMFWYRQDPGLGLRLIYFSYDVKMKEKGDIPEGYSVSREKKERFSLILESASTNQTSMYLCASSLTGRGWRETQYFGPGTRLLVL.

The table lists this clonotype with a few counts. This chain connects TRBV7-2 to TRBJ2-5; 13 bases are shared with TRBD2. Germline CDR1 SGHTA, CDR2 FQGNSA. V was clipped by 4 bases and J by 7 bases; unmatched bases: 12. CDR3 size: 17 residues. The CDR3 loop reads CASSSSLAGGPVGTQYF. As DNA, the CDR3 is TGTGCCAGCAGCTCGTCACTAGCGGGGGGGCCAGTGGGGACCCAGTACTTC.

CDR3 sequence: CASSSRVGAGLATDTQYF. Written as DNA, the CDR3 is TGTGCCAGCAGCTCCCGTGTAGGCGCGGGACTCGCAACAGATACGCAGTATTTT. V is TRBV5-6 and J is TRBJ2-3, with D possibly TRBD2 on 6 matching bases. The CDR3 runs 18 residues. The ends were cut back, 3 bases at V and 3 bases at J, with 23 bases in the middle. Germline CDR1 is SGHDT and CDR2 is YYEEEE.

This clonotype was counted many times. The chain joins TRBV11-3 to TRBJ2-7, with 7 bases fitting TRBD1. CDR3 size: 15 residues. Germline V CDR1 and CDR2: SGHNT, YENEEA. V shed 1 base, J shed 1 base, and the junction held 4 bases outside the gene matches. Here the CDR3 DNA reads TGTGCCAGCAGCTTAGGACCGGGACAGTCCTACGAGCAGTACTTC. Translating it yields CASSLGPGQSYEQYF.